One sample yielded the 14 T cell receptor beta chains listed below, sequenced in a study of blood T cell repertoires in COVID-19. Sequencing was performed with immunoSEQ multiplex PCR; in TCRdb, only in-frame clones are kept and a portion is missing. The table lists 300,000 to 350,000 clones, 90% of them singletons. Sequenced material: PBMCs or T cells enriched from blood (not recorded which). These receptors were obtained from a woman under 30 with acute COVID-19.

V usage is TRBV14 and J usage is TRBJ1-3, with TRBD1 matching over 12 bases. Germline lookup yields CDR1 SGHDN and CDR2 FVKESK. The J segment lost 4 bases and the V segment lost 2 bases, leaving 6 bases of the junction unmatched. The CDR3 sequence is 17 residues long. This chain's CDR3 is CASSQWDRGLEGNTIYF. CDR3 DNA sequence: TGTGCCAGCAGCCAATGGGACAGGGGGCTGGAAGGAAACACCATATATTTT. Supplemented by reference TRBV14 and TRBJ1-3, the full variable domain reads EAGVTQFPSHSVIEKGQTVTLRCDPISGHDNLYWYRRVMGKEIKFLLHFVKESKQDESGMPNNRFLAERTGGTYSTLKVQPAELEDSGVYFCASSQWDRGLEGNTIYFGEGSWLTVV.

The rearrangement joins TRBV6-2 or TRBV6-3 to TRBJ2-2; no clear D. The germline CDR1 and CDR2 sequences are MNHEY and SVGEGT. V was trimmed by 6 bases and J by 6 bases, leaving 11 bases between them. CDR3 length: 13 amino acids. The CDR3: CASSHEVPGELFF. In nucleotides, the CDR3 is TGTGCCAGCAGCCACGAGGTACCCGGGGAGCTGTTTTTT.

The J gene is TRBJ2-7, the V gene TRBV29-1; D not resolved. Germline V lookup: CDR1 SQVTM, CDR2 ANQGSEA. This CDR3 comprises 13 residues. V lost 4 bases and J 0 bases, leaving 10 bases between the germline ends. DNA of the CDR3: TGCAGCGTTGGCGGTCCAGACTCCTACGAGCAGTACTTC. This gives the protein CSVGGPDSYEQYF.

The genes are TRBV6-5 and TRBJ1-2; 9 nucleotides agree with TRBD1. Germline V gene lookup returns CDR1 MNHEY and CDR2 SVGAGI. V shed 0 bases, J shed 8 bases, and the junction held 10 bases outside the gene matches. The CDR3 runs to 16 residues. CDR3 DNA: TGTGCCAGCAGTTACTCGCTGGGACAGGGTGTTGGGGGCTACACCTTC. It translates to CASSYSLGQGVGGYTF.

The chain has TRBV23-1 and TRBJ1-1; perhaps TRBD1 as D (5 bases). TRBV23-1 is classed as an ORF, of uncertain function. Trimming took off 2 bases at V and 9 bases at J, with 13 bases between the two ends. This CDR3 contains 13 residues. The CDR3 reads CASSQPRSGKAFF. The CDR3 nucleotides read TGCGCCAGCAGTCAACCAAGATCAGGGAAAGCTTTCTTT.

The V and J genes are TRBV19 and TRBJ1-1, with 7 positions matching TRBD1. Trimming removed 6 bases from V and 3 bases from J; junction bases left unmatched: 1. Looked up from germline, CDR1 is LNHDA and CDR2 is SQIVND (reference sequence). The CDR3 is made up of 12 amino acids. Here the CDR3 DNA reads TGTGCCAGTAGGACAGGGCACACTGAAGCTTTCTTT. Encoded protein: CASRTGHTEAFF.

This clone appeared once. This chain links TRBV19 with TRBJ1-2, with D tentatively TRBD1 (6 bases). From germline, CDR1 is LNHDA and CDR2 SQIVND (reference sequence). The V end was cut by 7 bases, the J end by 2 bases, with 11 bases between. The length of the CDR3 is 13 residues. In DNA, the CDR3 is TGTGCCAGTACCGAACAGGGAAACTATGGCTACACCTTC. Its translation: CASTEQGNYGYTF.

The gene calls are TRBV5-1 and TRBJ2-2, with a tentative D call TRBD2 (5 bases). Germline V gene data show CDR1 as SGHRS and CDR2 as YFSETQ. V shed 4 bases and J shed 0 bases, with 10 bases lying between them. The CDR3 consists of 15 residues. This chain's CDR3 is CASSEGNSNTGELFF. The CDR3 region has the DNA TGCGCCAGCAGCGAGGGAAACTCGAACACCGGGGAGCTGTTTTTT.

This rearrangement joins TRBV5-6 to TRBJ2-5, with 8 bases lining up with TRBD2. V lost 4 bases and J lost 7; bases outside the gene matches: 9. The CDR3 runs 14 residues. Germline V gene sequence: CDR1 SGHDT, CDR2 YYEEEE. CDR3 residues: CASSQLAVTATQYF. As DNA, the CDR3 is TGTGCCAGCAGCCAACTAGCGGTCACAGCGACCCAGTACTTC. The variable domain in full, with the rest retrieved from reference TRBV5-6 and TRBJ2-5, is DAGVTQSPTHLIKTRGQQVTLRCSPKSGHDTVSWYQQALGQGPQFIFQYYEEEERQRGNFPDRFSGHQFPNYSSELNVNALLLGDSALYLCASSQLAVTATQYFGPGTRLLVL.

The rearrangement uses TRBV19 and TRBJ2-7; 7 nucleotides agree with TRBD2. V lost 3 bases to trimming and J lost 2 bases; unmatched junction nucleotides: 7. The CDR3 extends over 15 amino acids. Germline CDR1 reads LNHDA; CDR2 reads SQIVND (reference sequence). The CDR3 is CASSMSSGGTYEQYF. The CDR3 DNA reads as TGTGCCAGTAGTATGTCTAGCGGAGGAACCTACGAGCAGTACTTC.

The chain uses TRBV3-1 (or the pseudogene TRBV3-2) and TRBJ2-7, with D perhaps matching TRBD2 (5 bases). Germline V gene sequence: CDR1 LGHDT, CDR2 YNNKEL (reference sequence). V dropped 2 bases and J dropped 4 bases, with 21 bases sitting between them. The CDR3 consists of 17 residues. CDR3: CASSQTGGLAVPYEQYF. CDR3 bases: TGTGCCAGCAGCCAAACCGGTGGGCTAGCTGTCCCTTACGAGCAGTACTTC.

The CDR3 nucleotides read TGTGCCAGCAGTTTATCCCAGGGTTACGAGCAGTACTTC. Protein sequence: CASSLSQGYEQYF. The V and J genes are TRBV28 and TRBJ2-7; a weak D match, TRBD1 (5 bases). This CDR3 is 13 amino acids long. Germline CDR1 MDHEN, CDR2 SYDVKM. The V end was cut by 1 base, the J end by 4 bases, with 8 bases between.

As DNA, the CDR3 is TGTGCCAGCAGCCCTGAGAACAGAATCGATCTCTCTAGCAATCAGCCCCAGCATTTT. The encoded protein is CASSPENRIDLSSNQPQHF. The V call is TRBV11-3, the J call TRBJ1-5; D not resolved. V was pared by 5 bases and J by 0 bases, with 23 bases between. The germline V gene encodes CDR1 SGHNT and CDR2 YENEEA. The CDR3 covers 19 residues.

This sequence joins TRBV6-1 and TRBJ2-7, with D perhaps TRBD2 (5 bases). Germline CDR1 and CDR2: MNHNS and SASEGT. The CDR3 spans 14 residues. The germline V and J ends were trimmed by 1 base and 4 bases, with 11 bases remaining between them. This CDR3 reads CASSEVDSRYEQYF. The DNA of the CDR3 is TGTGCCAGCAGTGAAGTGGACTCTCGGTACGAGCAGTACTTC.